One T cell receptor (beta chain) is described in this entry. What it binds is unknown. The record originates from a study of beta chain features in type 1 diabetes. The isolated RNA, all of it, was reverse transcribed, so expressed TCRB transcripts were what got sequenced. TCRdb keeps only in-frame clones here, not all; method: immunoSEQ multiplex PCR. The sample lists 400,000 to 500,000 clones; around 14% were seen once. The study, taken as a whole, reports: More deletions and fewer insertions at VDJ junctions were found in patients with type 1 diabetes. The study left unresolved whether HLA type influences TCRB rearrangement. For cells with high TCR expression, cDNA sequencing could yield over-representation. In every one of the four CD4+ subsets, TCRB CDR3s were moderately but significantly shorter in Type 1 diabetes patients.

The source material was naive CD4+ T cells from blood. The receptor was derived from a man aged 25 to 45 in good health.

The CDR3 loop is CASSQDISRTQYF. The CDR3 bases are TGCGCCAGCAGCCAAGATATCTCCCGGACCCAGTACTTC. The chain carries TRBV4-1 and TRBJ2-5; D not resolved. V was shortened by 0 bases and J by 7 bases, with 9 bases between the two germline ends. CDR1 is MGHRA, CDR2 YSYEKL, per germline. This CDR3 has 13 residues.